Reported below is one T cell receptor (beta chain). The target of this receptor is not known. Per-nucleotide qualities are absent, and no much larger clonotype sits a single base away. The cohort consisted of some 670 healthy bone marrow donors. All cohort members were sampled while nominally healthy, although unrecorded immune exposures were likely present. The donor tested CMV seropositive and was one of the 289 seropositive cohort members. Each donor provided a peripheral blood sample, and peripheral blood mononuclear cells were used for TCR beta sequencing. The Qiagen DNeasy Blood Extraction Kit was used to extract genomic DNA from the blood cell samples. The germline V gene provides CDR1 SNHLY and CDR2 FYNNEI. Reading from cysteine to phenylalanine, the CDR3 counts 13 amino acids. The only DNA kept is the CDR3, 39 bases in frame from the first base. The germline V end is reduced by 6 bases and the J end by 5 bases; junction bases left unmatched: 4.

These data come from a study of cytomegalovirus exposure and HLA in healthy donors (dated by TCRdb to the late 2010s). A note on the overall study: An earlier analysis of fewer than 750 of the donors reported approximately 260 Gb of sequence data and 95 million to 120 million unique TCR beta sequences obtained from 150 million to 200 million T cells. An early release covering roughly 640 HLA-typed donors comprised about 290 gigabases of sequencing data and around 80 million unique TCR sequences. The genetic ancestry cluster associated with self-reported Caucasian donors included over 80% of the roughly 390 genotyped donors. The study aimed to test whether cataloging public T cell receptors could reveal signatures of past pathogen exposure. The T cell repertoires of some 670 subjects were profiled by immunosequencing and related to cytomegalovirus serostatus. In addition to the first cohort of several hundred subjects, a separate validation cohort of 130 or so different subjects was used. The study combined high-throughput TCR immunosequencing, statistical association of individual TCRs with disease status, and machine learning to predict cytomegalovirus infection status. A later analysis re-analyzed previously published TCR beta repertoires from 500 to 700 donors and added high-resolution HLA genotyping to study TCR occurrence patterns. Rather than drawing on any new phenotypic data, the later analysis identified candidate immune exposures from TCR beta sequences and the way those sequences occurred across donors. An earlier analysis of approximately 500 of the donors applied high-throughput TCR beta sequencing to assess whether each TCR beta V gene segment acted as functional or pseudogenic. Alongside the repertoire data, information on donor age, sex, ethnicity and CMV serostatus was compiled. A later genetic analysis took genome-wide SNP genotypes for about three fifths of the roughly 670 donors and used that subset as a discovery cohort. All discovery cohort repertoires had been generated using a single sequencing platform. HLA typing covered class I and class II loci at four-digit resolution. Typing coverage varied by locus: roughly 629-630 donors for A, B, C, DRB1 and DQB1; 522 for DQA1; 600 to 610 for DPA1; more than 450 for DPB1. Five DR-DQ haplotypes were handled as single units for association and clustering because linkage in the cohort was strong. Among under 450 genotyped donors of the cohort, an average of approximately 250,000 unique TCR beta nucleotide sequences were sequenced per donor, roughly 20% of them non-productive.

Library generation was performed with the immunoSEQ multiplex PCR assay. The multiplex PCR relied on a mix of 60 forward primers for TCR Vbeta segments and 13 reverse primers for TCR Jbeta segments. A multiplex PCR assay on genomic DNA amplified the CDR3 region of rearranged TCR beta genes. On the Illumina HiSeq System, the amplified TCR beta libraries were sequenced as 87-base-pair reads. Per the original workflow: A later analysis counted about 76 million unique TCR beta chains across the 550 to 700 repertoires, and around 12 million of these chains were shared by at least two donors. Raw reads were error-corrected and collapsed into unique sequences with a nearest-neighbor algorithm that merged closely related sequences to remove PCR and sequencing errors. V, D and J gene segments were assigned by aligning CDR3 sequences to IMGT reference sequences. For a sequence to be retained, a match of at least six nucleotides was required to both a V gene segment and a J gene segment. Rearrangements were called productive when the CDR3 lacked stop codons and stayed in frame with V and J; all others were non-productive. Following IMGT convention, CDR3 was defined as the stretch from the second conserved V-encoded cysteine to the conserved J-encoded phenylalanine. Sequences without an unambiguous match to a single V gene segment were excluded from the earlier analysis of a few hundred of the donors. In an earlier analysis of several hundred of the donors, a V segment was called functional when productive rearrangements were above 56.7%, and segregating when the standard deviation between donors exceeded 5%. A statistical classification framework was built for diagnosing cytomegalovirus status from the catalog of TCR beta chain sequences. A later analysis assigned V and J genes by comparing TCR nucleotide sequences with IMGT/GENE-DB human TR gene sequences. A later analysis assigned CDR3 sequences and most-parsimonious VDJ recombination scenarios with the TCRdist pipeline. In a later analysis, every TCR beta chain was defined by the combination of its CDR3 amino acid sequence and its V-gene family, and reads without a unique V-gene family were dropped. A later analysis removed 592 highly shared, low-generation-probability nucleotide sequences to deal with suspected cross-contamination and a sequencing artifact. In a later analysis, a clonal expansion index was calculated for each public chain from normalized within-repertoire ranks of inferred template counts. Generation probabilities in a later analysis came from a VDJ recombination model fitted to out-of-frame rearrangements, and those results were checked against IGoR. In a later analysis, hypergeometric tests were used to score TCR-TCR, TCR-HLA and TCR-CMV co-occurrence, with a repertoire-size bias correction applied to TCR pairs. False discovery rates were estimated in a later analysis by permuting HLA or CMV assignments 20 times. A later analysis grouped co-occurring TCRs with DBSCAN, adding TCRdist sequence similarity when clustering within HLA-allele-positive subsets. Repertoires with fewer than 30,000 or more than 120,000 public chains, plus five repertoires with anomalous nucleotide sharing, were excluded from co-occurrence clustering. TCRdb retrieved this table from immuneACCESS and kept in-frame rearrangements only. Not all clones are present; in checked studies, unresolved V genes account for under half, and no reason is known for the remainder. The V and J calls and the clone size are those of that table, but D and trimming were determined from the DNA. The sample table holds about 130,000 clones, of which around 70% were seen once. Of the sample, approximately 2.1% is held by the ten largest clones.

Study-wide findings and limitations: In an earlier analysis of approximately 600 of the donors, most TCR beta V segments were observed in productive rearrangements about 90% or about 30% of the time, broadly matching IMGT annotations. A further reported finding was that TCR beta sequences accurately predicted the HLA-A and HLA-B alleles for most subjects in the first cohort. For the cohort, immune exposure information was limited to CMV serostatus. The authors suggested that the approach could potentially be extended to other disease states and immunological phenotypes. Correlated functional status among segregating V segments might reflect linkage disequilibrium, but an unknown experimental factor could not be ruled out. Some IMGT-functional V segments, including TRBV6-2 and TRBV6-3, could not be distinguished by the 87-base-pair reads and were therefore excluded. Three of the identified cytomegalovirus-associated TCR beta chains were confirmed in vitro to be specific for cytomegalovirus antigens. Specific HLA alleles were associated with 15,000 to 20,000 TCR beta sequences at a false discovery rate of 0.05 in a later analysis. Presence/absence analyses assumed roughly uniform sequencing depth across donors, an assumption that may not hold. According to a later analysis, TCR association rates differed among HLA loci, with DRB1 alleles showing the most associated TCRs and HLA-C alleles showing the fewest. In the study, 150 to 200 TCR beta chains were listed as associated with cytomegalovirus. Because counts were too low, some 17 rarely observed V segments, including chromosome 9 orphons, were excluded from the earlier analysis of roughly 580 of the donors. In both the original and validation cohorts, the classifier was reported to diagnose cytomegalovirus status with high specificity and sensitivity. Several of the top co-occurrence clusters appeared to be linked to parvovirus B19, influenza, CMV and Epstein-Barr virus, according to a later analysis. Compared with the approximately 600-donor mean, donors in an Asian-associated ancestry cluster had fewer N-insertions in productive TCRs, according to a later genetic analysis. A later analysis found that HLA-associated TCR beta chains were more clonally expanded and had lower generation probabilities than equally common non-associated chains. The sequencing pipeline was judged likely to have produced a cluster of highly shared sequence variants as a technical artifact. Because HLA typing was missing for some donors at each locus, association tests included only the typed subset. Strong co-occurrence of HLA alleles, especially DR and DQ, made assigning TCR associations to individual alleles difficult. This cohort had only TCR beta chains sequenced, and the lack of alpha or paired-chain data limited which features could be detected. A later genetic analysis associated a missense DCLRE1C variant with V-gene and J-gene trimming of TCR beta chains, and an independent cohort replicated the association. According to a later analysis, most CMV-associated TCR beta chains appeared to be HLA-restricted, and the HLA associations seemed to be driven largely by CMV exposure. Across donors, most TCR sequences were observed very rarely, whereas some public TCRs were present in many individuals.

The TCR was taken from a woman in her thirties or forties in good health and CMV-seropositive. The sample was PBMCs. Rearrangement joined TRBV2 to TRBJ2-3; TRBD1 aligns with 8 central bases. The nucleotides read TGTGCCAGCAGCAGGGGGCATGGAGATACGCAGTATTTT. The resulting protein is CASSRGHGDTQYF.